The 26 T cell receptor beta chains below were found in one sample sequenced in a study of T-cell reconstitution after alpha-beta-depleted transplantation in children. TCRbeta library preparation incorporated unique molecular identifiers. TCRdb recomputed calls from the PCR reads with MiXCR, one row per CDR3 protein. The table shows about 290,000 distinct CDR3 sequences, with roughly a tenth occurring only once. This specimen consisted of PBMCs, obtained before TCRalphabeta/CD19-depleted stem cell transplant. Receptors originate from a boy younger than two with acute myeloid leukemia, due to receive a stem cell transplant.

This clonotype was picked up many times. The V and J genes are TRBV12-3 or TRBV12-4 and TRBJ2-3; a possible D gene is TRBD1 (5 bases). This CDR3 spans 12 amino acids. V lost 6 bases, J lost 6 bases, and 10 bases lay in between. The chain's CDR3 is CASRLPGDTQYF. DNA for the CDR3: TGTGCCAGCAGACTTCCAGGGGATACGCAGTATTTT.

This clonotype has more than one count but fewer than ten. The CDR3 loop is CASSFGWRAAYNEQFF. The DNA for the CDR3 is TGTGCCAGCAGCTTCGGTTGGCGGGCGGCCTACAATGAGCAGTTCTTC. The chain combines TRBV5-6 with TRBJ2-1; a possible D gene is TRBD2 (5 bases). Looked up from germline, CDR1 is SGHDT and CDR2 is YYEEEE. V shed 2 bases and J shed 2 bases, with 14 bases lying between them. This CDR3 is built from 16 residues.

The DNA for the CDR3 is TGTGCCAGCAGTTTAAAACAGGGAGGTATTAAAAAGACCCAGTACTTC. It specifies CASSLKQGGIKKTQYF. The chain employs TRBV27 and TRBJ2-5; the D gene could be TRBD1 or TRBD2 (6 bases each). Per germline, CDR1 MNHEY and CDR2 SMNVEV (reference sequence). The ends were cut back, 2 bases at V and 6 bases at J, with 19 bases in the middle. The CDR3 covers 16 residues.

Details on this clonotype: A much larger clone lies a single base off, so this may be a read error. The V call is TRBV18, the J call TRBJ1-1; the D is unclear. The germline gives CDR1 KGHSH, CDR2 LQKENI. The CDR3 contains 15 residues. CDR3 nucleotides: TGTGCCAGCTCACCATTGAATAGTCAGGTGCTTGAAGCTCTCTTT. The encoded protein is CASSPLNSQVLEALF.

The gene calls are TRBV20-1 and TRBJ2-3; 8 nucleotides align to TRBD2. Germline CDR1 is DFQATT and CDR2 is SNEGSKA (reference sequence). The CDR3 is 16 amino acids. With 6 bases clipped from V and 0 bases from J, the junction kept 11 bases outside the gene matches. The CDR3 DNA sequence: TGCAGTGCCGGGGGGGGGGCATTCTCGAGCACAGATACGCAGTATTTT. It specifies CSAGGGAFSSTDTQYF.

This clonotype was seen repeatedly, ten times or more. V and J are TRBV28 and TRBJ2-6; D gene unclear. This CDR3 has 17 residues. Germline-derived CDR1 and CDR2 are MDHEN and SYDVKM. V was clipped by 4 bases and J by 2 bases, with 15 bases between them. CDR3 sequence: CASSSLYYTAGANVLTF. The CDR3 DNA sequence: TGTGCCAGCAGTTCGCTTTATTACACCGCTGGGGCCAACGTCCTGACTTTC.

This clonotype was seen ten or more times. The V and J genes are TRBV4-1 and TRBJ2-5; D not resolved. Trimming left V 1 base short and J 3 bases short, with 6 bases between. This CDR3 region has 13 residues. Germline assignment: CDR1 MGHRA and CDR2 YSYEKL. CDR3 region: CASSQAVKETQYF. The DNA for the CDR3 is TGCGCCAGCAGCCAAGCAGTAAAAGAGACCCAGTACTTC.

This clonotype has ten or more counts. The chain joins TRBV12-3 or TRBV12-4 to TRBJ2-5, with a possible D match to TRBD2 (6 bases). The V end lost 3 bases, the J end lost 7 bases, and 15 bases lay between the germline ends. This CDR3 comprises 14 residues. The CDR3, as DNA: TGTGCCAGCAGTTTGGTTGCAGGGCGGGGGACCCAGTACTTC. This gives the protein CASSLVAGRGTQYF.

Comments on this clonotype: A much bigger clone sits one base away, suggesting this may be a read error. DNA of the CDR3: TGTGCCAGCAGCAGGACAGCCTATAATGAAAGACTGTTTTTT. This gives the protein CASSRTAYNERLFF. The chain couples TRBV12-3 or TRBV12-4 to TRBJ1-4; D is possibly TRBD1 (6 bases). This CDR3 has 14 residues.

The V and J genes are TRBV20-1 and TRBJ2-7; maybe TRBD1 (5 bases). CDR3 length: 12 residues. V was clipped by 6 bases and J by 5 bases, with 14 bases between them. Germline V gene sequence: CDR1 DFQATT, CDR2 SNEGSKA (reference sequence). CDR3 region: CSAPTVPHEQYF. DNA of the CDR3: TGCAGTGCCCCGACAGTACCCCACGAGCAGTACTTC.

This clonotype has a count of ten or more. The genes are TRBV5-1 and TRBJ2-5; possible D gene TRBD2, 5 bases. The CDR3 runs to 16 residues. V lost 1 base and J 5 bases, leaving 18 bases between the germline ends. CDR1 and CDR2 from the germline V gene are SGHRS and YFSETQ. In nucleotides, the CDR3 is TGCGCCAGCAGCTTGAGGCCTAGCTCCCGTGAGGAGACCCAGTACTTC. Translation gives CASSLRPSSREETQYF. The complete variable domain, with remaining parts taken from reference TRBV5-1 and TRBJ2-5, reads KAGVTQTPRYLIKTRGQQVTLSCSPISGHRSVSWYQQTPGQGLQFLFEYFSETQRNKGNFPGRFSGRQFSNSRSEMNVSTLELGDSALYLCASSLRPSSREETQYFGPGTRLLVL.

Ten or more counts support this clonotype. This chain links TRBV7-9 with TRBJ1-2, with D possibly TRBD1 on 5 matching bases. The CDR3 covers 14 residues. The V end was cut by 5 bases, the J end by 8 bases, with 18 bases between. In germline, CDR1 is SEHNR, CDR2 FQNEAQ (reference sequence). This CDR3 reads CASSTSGTPKGYTF. CDR3 nucleotide sequence: TGTGCCAGCAGCACATCCGGGACGCCGAAAGGCTACACCTTC.

This clonotype was counted at least ten times. The V gene is TRBV20-1, the J gene TRBJ1-5; D not resolved. V was pared by 0 bases and J by 7 bases, with 13 bases between. This CDR3 is built from 14 residues. Germline CDR1 is DFQATT and CDR2 is SNEGSKA (reference sequence). CDR3 region: CSARDRSESQPQHF. DNA for the CDR3: TGCAGTGCTAGAGATAGGTCAGAAAGCCAGCCCCAGCATTTT.

This clonotype was counted at least ten times. The rearrangement uses TRBV7-2 and TRBJ2-3; 10 bases line up with TRBD2. The CDR3 totals 17 residues. Germline loops: CDR1 SGHTA, CDR2 FQGNSA. V dropped 2 bases and J dropped 5; count of bases not matched to a gene: 10. The CDR3 spells CASSLRMGLALGDTQYF. The CDR3, as DNA: TGTGCCAGCAGCTTAAGGATGGGACTAGCGTTAGGAGATACGCAGTATTTT.

This clonotype has a count of ten or more. The chain employs TRBV28 and TRBJ2-3; tentative D call: TRBD2 (6 bases). V shed 2 bases and J shed 4 bases, with 13 bases lying between them. In germline, CDR1 is MDHEN, CDR2 SYDVKM. The CDR3 is 15 amino acids. CDR3 residues: CASSLGGTGADTQYF. The CDR3 region has the DNA TGTGCCAGCAGTTTAGGAGGGACCGGCGCAGATACGCAGTATTTT. Looking up the rest from reference TRBV28 and TRBJ2-3 gives the full variable domain: DVKVTQSSRYLVKRTGEKVFLECVQDMDHENMFWYRQDPGLGLRLIYFSYDVKMKEKGDIPEGYSVSREKKERFSLILESASTNQTSMYLCASSLGGTGADTQYFGPGTRLTVL.

This clonotype was seen a few times. The chain recombines TRBV5-1 with TRBJ1-2; 9 bases align to TRBD1. The CDR3 length is 16 residues. Germline CDR1 and CDR2: SGHRS and YFSETQ. V was clipped by 4 bases and J by 3 bases; unmatched bases: 10. CDR3 loop: CASSGNTGTGHYGYTF. Written as DNA, the CDR3 is TGCGCCAGCAGCGGAAACACCGGGACAGGGCACTATGGCTACACCTTC.

In this sample, this clonotype turned up many times. This chain joins TRBV12-3 or TRBV12-4 and TRBJ1-3, with TRBD1 identical over 8 bases. This CDR3 is 15 amino acids long. The junction had 3 bases not matched to a gene; V was cut back by 3 bases and J by 2 bases. CDR3 bases: TGTGCCAGCAGTTTCCACAGGGGGGCTGGAAACACCATATATTTT. It encodes CASSFHRGAGNTIYF.

This clonotype was counted many times. V usage is TRBV4-1 and J usage is TRBJ2-3; 10 bases are shared with TRBD2. Germline V lookup: CDR1 MGHRA, CDR2 YSYEKL. V was clipped by 3 bases and J by 2 bases; unmatched bases: 8. CDR3 size: 17 residues. DNA for the CDR3: TGCGCCAGCAGCCACGTCACTAGCGGGGCCTTCACAGATACGCAGTATTTT. Its protein is CASSHVTSGAFTDTQYF.

There are many counts of this clonotype. The chain employs TRBV11-3 and TRBJ1-1, with 10 bases lining up with TRBD1. Trimming took 5 bases from V and 0 from J; bases not matched to a gene: 9. Germline V gene lookup returns CDR1 SGHNT and CDR2 YENEEA. The CDR3 is 17 residues long. The CDR3 region is CASSPRQGALVNTEAFF. The CDR3 DNA reads TGTGCCAGCAGCCCCCGACAGGGGGCTTTAGTGAACACTGAAGCTTTCTTT.

This clonotype was seen repeatedly, ten times or more. V gene TRBV25-1 combines with J gene TRBJ1-4; possible D gene TRBD1, 5 bases. V was clipped by 6 bases and J by 0 bases, with 17 bases between them. The CDR3 covers 17 residues. The germline CDR1 and CDR2 sequences are MGHDK and SYGVNS. CDR3 in amino acids: CASRGPGRQATNEKLFF. Written as DNA, the CDR3 is TGTGCCAGCAGGGGCCCGGGGCGGCAGGCAACTAATGAAAAACTGTTTTTT.

This clonotype appeared many times. The chain couples TRBV5-1 to TRBJ1-1; 9 bases fit TRBD1. Per the germline V gene, CDR1 is SGHRS and CDR2 is YFSETQ. This CDR3 contains 15 residues. V shed 4 bases and J 1 base; nucleotides not matched to a gene: 5. Here the CDR3 reads CASSGTGMRNTEAFF. The CDR3 nucleotides are TGCGCCAGCAGCGGGACAGGGATGAGGAACACTGAAGCTTTCTTT.

This clonotype was observed at least ten times. The V and J genes are TRBV29-1 and TRBJ1-1, with D possibly being TRBD1 (5 bases). Germline CDR1 is SQVTM and CDR2 is ANQGSEA. The V end was cut by 6 bases, the J end by 0 bases, with 8 bases between. The CDR3 runs 12 residues. The CDR3 protein is CSVGGVNTEAFF. CDR3 coding DNA: TGCAGCGTGGGGGGGGTGAACACTGAAGCTTTCTTT.

This clonotype was seen ten or more times. This chain connects TRBV5-1 to TRBJ2-5; D may be TRBD2 (6 bases). The CDR3 runs to 15 residues. Germline lookup yields CDR1 SGHRS and CDR2 YFSETQ. Trimming cost V 4 bases and J 0 bases, with 13 bases left between them. CDR3 nucleotides: TGCGCCAGCAGCCCACTACGGGGGAACCAAGAGACCCAGTACTTC. Its protein product is CASSPLRGNQETQYF.

This clonotype was found many times. The J gene is TRBJ2-5, the V gene TRBV7-9; a possible D gene is TRBD1 (6 bases). Germline assignment: CDR1 SEHNR and CDR2 FQNEAQ (reference sequence). The V end lost 5 bases, the J end lost 0 bases, and 16 bases lay between the germline ends. The CDR3 totals 16 residues. In nucleotides, the CDR3 is TGTGCCAGCAGCCCATGGGACACCCTTTACCAAGAGACCCAGTACTTC. It codes for CASSPWDTLYQETQYF.

There are many counts of this clonotype. J is TRBJ2-3 and V is TRBV11-2, with 7 bases fitting TRBD2. Germline V gene data show CDR1 as SGHAT and CDR2 as FQNNGV. J gave up 3 bases and V 3 bases, and 3 bases lay outside the gene matches. This CDR3 has 14 residues. Here the CDR3 DNA reads TGTGCCAGCAGCTTTGCGGGAGTGACAGATACGCAGTATTTT. Protein: CASSFAGVTDTQYF.

There are a few counts of this clonotype. The V and J genes are TRBV11-2 and TRBJ2-4; unclear D gene. The CDR3 has 14 amino acids. V gave up 5 bases and J gave up 0 bases, with 8 bases separating them. Looked up from germline, CDR1 is SGHAT and CDR2 is FQNNGV. The CDR3 coding sequence is TGTGCCAGCAGCCAAGCACTAGCCAAAAACATTCAGTACTTC. This codes for CASSQALAKNIQYF.